Below, 2 T cell receptor beta chains from the same sample are listed, as sequenced in a study of OX40 agonist ivuxolimab in advanced cancers. Some clones are missing from TCRdb's copy, which holds only in-frame ones; the method was immunoSEQ multiplex PCR. The sample yields tens of thousands of clones, about 89% seen once. The input for sequencing was CD4+ or CD8+ T cells sorted from blood, taken in a trial of the OX40 agonist ivuxolimab. These receptors came from an adult with an advanced solid tumor such as melanoma, head and neck, liver or kidney cancer.

The V gene is TRBV29-1, the J gene TRBJ1-4; unclear D gene. This CDR3 is built from 15 residues. With 1 base removed from V and 2 bases from J, the gap between germline ends came to 11 bases. The germline V gene encodes CDR1 SQVTM and CDR2 ANQGSEA. This CDR3 is CSVEGFEHTNEKLFF. The CDR3 DNA follows: TGCAGCGTTGAAGGCTTCGAACACACTAATGAAAAACTGTTTTTT. The whole variable domain, remainder taken from reference TRBV29-1 and TRBJ1-4, is SAVISQKPSRDICQRGTSLTIQCQVDSQVTMMFWYRQQPGQSLTLIATANQGSEATYESGFVIDKFPISRPNLTFSTLTVSNMSPEDSSIYLCSVEGFEHTNEKLFFGSGTQLSVL.

The rearrangement uses TRBV11-2 and TRBJ1-1; weak D call: TRBD1 (6 bases). CDR1 and CDR2 (germline): SGHAT, FQNNGV. V lost 2 bases to trimming and J lost 7 bases, with 23 bases between them. This CDR3 has 17 amino acids. CDR3 in amino acids: CASSLFVGGARTGEAFF. CDR3 bases: TGTGCCAGCAGCTTATTTGTTGGGGGGGCTAGAACAGGTGAAGCTTTCTTT.